The clone carrying this T cell receptor (beta chain) was observed a few times. Its antigen remains unknown. Trimming took 0 bases from V and 5 from J, leaving 13 bases between them. Germline values: CDR1 KGHSH, CDR2 LQKENI. The CDR3 is made up of 15 amino acids. From 5'RACE with constant-segment primers came TCR alpha and TCR beta cDNA libraries that carried sample barcodes and UMIs. Via MiXCR, TCRdb re-called the 5' RACE reads, giving one row per CDR3 protein. There are 220,000 or so distinct CDR3 sequences in the sample; 9.5% occur only once, and 3.5% lies in the top ten. This entry is derived from a study of T-cell memory formation after mild COVID-19. Study-level findings and limits: Mainly in CM and EM were contracting CD4+ clones; CD8+ were in EMRA. Clones shrinking between day 15 and 85 showed a balanced CD4/CD8 split, and those that grew later tilted toward CD4+. SARS-CoV-2 specificity of second-wave clones peaking day 37 was unconfirmed.

This sequence was found in a man between 18 and 35 years old who had mild COVID-19 (a few samples of this study predate the infection). Cell type and time point are not known. The rearrangement joins TRBV18 to TRBJ2-5, with D possibly being TRBD2 (7 bases). The sequencing input was PBMCs or a T cell subset sorted from them (not recorded which). CDR3 residues: CASSPPSSGGETQYF. As DNA, the CDR3 is TGTGCCAGCTCACCACCGTCGTCGGGGGGCGAGACCCAGTACTTC.